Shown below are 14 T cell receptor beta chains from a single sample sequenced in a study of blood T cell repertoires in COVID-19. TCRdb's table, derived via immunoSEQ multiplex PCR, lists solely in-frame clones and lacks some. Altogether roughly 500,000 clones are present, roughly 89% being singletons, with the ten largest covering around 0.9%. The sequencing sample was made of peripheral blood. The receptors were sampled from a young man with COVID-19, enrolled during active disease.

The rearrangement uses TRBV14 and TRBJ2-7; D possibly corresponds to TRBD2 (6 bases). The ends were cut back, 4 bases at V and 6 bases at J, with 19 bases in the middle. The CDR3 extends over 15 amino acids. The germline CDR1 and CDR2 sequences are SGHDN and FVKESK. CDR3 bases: TGTGCCAGCAGCCCAAAATACCGGGAGTCGAGCGAGCAGTACTTC. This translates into CASSPKYRESSEQYF.

The CDR3 nucleotides read TGTGCCAGTAGTCCGTGGACAGGGGGAGGTATAACTGAAGCTTTCTTT. Translated: CASSPWTGGGITEAFF. This rearrangement joins TRBV19 to TRBJ1-1, with 10 bases aligning to TRBD1. Germline trimming cut 5 bases from V and 5 bases from J; bases unmatched to any gene: 11. The CDR3 consists of 16 residues. Germline CDR1 and CDR2: LNHDA and SQIVND (reference sequence).

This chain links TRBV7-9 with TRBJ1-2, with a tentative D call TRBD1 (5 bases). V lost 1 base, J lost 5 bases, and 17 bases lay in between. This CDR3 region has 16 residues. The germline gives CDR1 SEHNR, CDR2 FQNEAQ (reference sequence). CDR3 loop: CASSLVTENPRYGYTF. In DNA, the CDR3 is TGTGCCAGCAGCTTAGTGACAGAGAACCCAAGATATGGCTACACCTTC. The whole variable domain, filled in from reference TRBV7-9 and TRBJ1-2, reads DTGVSQNPRHKITKRGQNVTFRCDPISEHNRLYWYRQTLGQGPEFLTYFQNEAQLEKSRLLSDRFSAERPKGSFSTLEIQRTEQGDSAMYLCASSLVTENPRYGYTFGSGTRLTVV.

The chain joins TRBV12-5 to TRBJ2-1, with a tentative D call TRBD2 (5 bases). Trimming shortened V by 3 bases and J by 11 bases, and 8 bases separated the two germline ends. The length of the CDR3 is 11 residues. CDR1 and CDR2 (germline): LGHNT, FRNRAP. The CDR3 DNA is TGTGCTAGTGGTTTACTAGATAAGCAGTTCTTC. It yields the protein CASGLLDKQFF. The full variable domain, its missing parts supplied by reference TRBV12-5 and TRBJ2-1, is DARVTQTPRHKVTEMGQEVTMRCQPILGHNTVFWYRQTMMQGLELLAYFRNRAPLDDSGMPKDRFSAEMPDATLATLKIQPSEPRDSAVYFCASGLLDKQFFGPGTRLTVL.

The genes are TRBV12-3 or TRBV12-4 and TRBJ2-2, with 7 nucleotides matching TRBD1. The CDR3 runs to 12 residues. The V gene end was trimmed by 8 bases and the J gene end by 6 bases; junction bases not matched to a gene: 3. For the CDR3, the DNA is TGTGCCAGCCAGGGGGAACCCGGGGAGCTGTTTTTT. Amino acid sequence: CASQGEPGELFF.

The CDR3: CASRFGAGELFF. CDR3 sequence (DNA): TGTGCCAGCAGATTCGGGGCCGGGGAGCTGTTTTTT. The J gene is TRBJ2-2, the V gene TRBV12-3 or TRBV12-4; weak D call: TRBD2 (5 bases). Trimming removed 6 bases from V and 6 bases from J, with 8 bases in between. This CDR3 comprises 12 residues.

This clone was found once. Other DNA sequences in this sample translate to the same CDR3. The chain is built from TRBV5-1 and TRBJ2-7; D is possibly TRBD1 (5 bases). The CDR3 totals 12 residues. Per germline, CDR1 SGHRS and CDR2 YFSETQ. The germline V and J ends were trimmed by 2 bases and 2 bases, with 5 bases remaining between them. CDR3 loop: CASSLGAYEQYF. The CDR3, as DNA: TGCGCCAGCAGCTTAGGGGCCTACGAGCAGTACTTC.

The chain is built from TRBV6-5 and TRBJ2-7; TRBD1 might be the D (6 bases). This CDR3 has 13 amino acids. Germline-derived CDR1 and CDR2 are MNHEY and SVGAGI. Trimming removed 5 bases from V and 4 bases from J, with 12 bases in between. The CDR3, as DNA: TGTGCCAGCAGTCTAAAGGACAGATACGAGCAGTACTTC. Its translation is CASSLKDRYEQYF.

The DNA for the CDR3 is TGTGCCAGTAGGCCGAGGCCGGGAGGCTACACCTTC. Translated: CASRPRPGGYTF. This chain uses TRBV19 with TRBJ1-2; D not certain. Trimming removed 6 bases from V and 8 bases from J, with 13 bases in between. Germline V lookup: CDR1 LNHDA, CDR2 SQIVND (reference sequence). This CDR3 is built from 12 residues.

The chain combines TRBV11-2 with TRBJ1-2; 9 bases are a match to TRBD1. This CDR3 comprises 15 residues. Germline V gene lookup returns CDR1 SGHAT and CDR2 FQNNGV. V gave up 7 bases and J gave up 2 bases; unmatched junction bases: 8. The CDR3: CASTQLGTGNYGYTF. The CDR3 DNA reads TGTGCCAGCACCCAACTAGGGACAGGGAACTATGGCTACACCTTC.

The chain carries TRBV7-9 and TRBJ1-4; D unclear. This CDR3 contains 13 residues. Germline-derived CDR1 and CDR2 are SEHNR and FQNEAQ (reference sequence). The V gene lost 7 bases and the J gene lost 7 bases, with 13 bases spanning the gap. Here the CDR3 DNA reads TGTGCCAGCACCCACGAACGGTTTGAAAAACTGTTTTTT. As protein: CASTHERFEKLFF.

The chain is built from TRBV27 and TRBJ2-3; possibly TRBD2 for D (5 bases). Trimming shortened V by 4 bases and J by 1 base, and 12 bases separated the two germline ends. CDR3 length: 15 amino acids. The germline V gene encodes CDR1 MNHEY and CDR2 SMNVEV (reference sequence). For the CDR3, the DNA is TGTGCCAGCAGTTCCCAGCGGCTCCGCACAGATACGCAGTATTTT. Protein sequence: CASSSQRLRTDTQYF.

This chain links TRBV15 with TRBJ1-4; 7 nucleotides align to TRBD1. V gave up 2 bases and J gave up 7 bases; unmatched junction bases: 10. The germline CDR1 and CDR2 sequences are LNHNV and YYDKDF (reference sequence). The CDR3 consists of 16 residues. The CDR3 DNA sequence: TGTGCCACCAGCAGAACAACGACAGGGATCGGTGAAAAACTGTTTTTT. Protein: CATSRTTTGIGEKLFF.

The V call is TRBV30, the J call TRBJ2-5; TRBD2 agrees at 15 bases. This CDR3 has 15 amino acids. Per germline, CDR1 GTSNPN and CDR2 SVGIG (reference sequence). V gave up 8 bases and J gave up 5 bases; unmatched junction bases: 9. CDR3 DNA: TGTGCCCTGAGGCCTGGGACTAGCGGGAGGGAGACCCAGTACTTC. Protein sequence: CALRPGTSGRETQYF. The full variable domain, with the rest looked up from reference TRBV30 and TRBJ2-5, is SQTIHQWPATLVQPVGSPLSLECTVEGTSNPNLYWYRQAAGRGLQLLFYSVGIGQISSEVPQNLSASRPQDRQFILSSKKLLLSDSGFYLCALRPGTSGRETQYFGPGTRLLVL.